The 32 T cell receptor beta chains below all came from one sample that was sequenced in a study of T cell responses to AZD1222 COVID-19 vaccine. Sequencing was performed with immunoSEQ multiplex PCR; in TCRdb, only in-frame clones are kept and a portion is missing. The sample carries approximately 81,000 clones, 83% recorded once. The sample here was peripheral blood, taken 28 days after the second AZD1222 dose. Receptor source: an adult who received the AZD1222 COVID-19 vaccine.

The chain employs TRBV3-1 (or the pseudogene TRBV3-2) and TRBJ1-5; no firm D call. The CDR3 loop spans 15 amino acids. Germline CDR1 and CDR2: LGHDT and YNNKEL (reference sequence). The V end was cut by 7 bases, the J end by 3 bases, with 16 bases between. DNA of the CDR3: TGTGCCAGCACGGCGACGTGGAGGGTCAATCAGCCCCAGCATTTT. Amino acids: CASTATWRVNQPQHF.

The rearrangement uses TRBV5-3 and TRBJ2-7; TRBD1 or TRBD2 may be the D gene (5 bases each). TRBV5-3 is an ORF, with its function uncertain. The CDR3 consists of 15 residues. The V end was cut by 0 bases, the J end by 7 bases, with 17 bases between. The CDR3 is CARSLGGPRPWEQYF. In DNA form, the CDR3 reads TGTGCCAGAAGCTTGGGGGGACCGCGTCCTTGGGAGCAGTACTTC.

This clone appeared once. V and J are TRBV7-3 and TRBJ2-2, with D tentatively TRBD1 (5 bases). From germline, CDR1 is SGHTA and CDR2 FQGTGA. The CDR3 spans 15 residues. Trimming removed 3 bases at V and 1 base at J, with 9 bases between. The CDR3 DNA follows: TGTGCCAGCAGCTTTGACAGTGGGAACACCGGGGAGCTGTTTTTT. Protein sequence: CASSFDSGNTGELFF.

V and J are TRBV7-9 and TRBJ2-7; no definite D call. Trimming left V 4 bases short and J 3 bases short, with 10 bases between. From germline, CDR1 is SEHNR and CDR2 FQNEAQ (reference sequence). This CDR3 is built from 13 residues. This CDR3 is CASSSGRYYEQYF. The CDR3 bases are TGTGCCAGCAGCTCAGGACGGTACTACGAGCAGTACTTC.

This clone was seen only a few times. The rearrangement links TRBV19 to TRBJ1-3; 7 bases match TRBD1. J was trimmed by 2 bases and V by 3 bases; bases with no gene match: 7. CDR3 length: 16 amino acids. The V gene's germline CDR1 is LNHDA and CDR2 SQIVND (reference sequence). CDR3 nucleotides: TGTGCCAGTAGTATCTACGACAGGGCTGCTGGAAACACCATATATTTT. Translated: CASSIYDRAAGNTIYF.

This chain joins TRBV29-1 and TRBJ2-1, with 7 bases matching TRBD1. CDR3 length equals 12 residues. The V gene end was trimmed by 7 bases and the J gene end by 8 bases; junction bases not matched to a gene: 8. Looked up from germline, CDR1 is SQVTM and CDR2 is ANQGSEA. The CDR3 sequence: CSAATGEDEQFF. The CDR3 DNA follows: TGCAGCGCCGCAACAGGGGAAGATGAGCAGTTCTTC.

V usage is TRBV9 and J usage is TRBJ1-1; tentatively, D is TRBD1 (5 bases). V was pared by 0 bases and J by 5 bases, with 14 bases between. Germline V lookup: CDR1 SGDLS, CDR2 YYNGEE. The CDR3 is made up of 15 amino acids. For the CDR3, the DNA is TGTGCCAGCAGCGTAGAGGGCCGGGGGACGACTGAAGCTTTCTTT. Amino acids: CASSVEGRGTTEAFF.

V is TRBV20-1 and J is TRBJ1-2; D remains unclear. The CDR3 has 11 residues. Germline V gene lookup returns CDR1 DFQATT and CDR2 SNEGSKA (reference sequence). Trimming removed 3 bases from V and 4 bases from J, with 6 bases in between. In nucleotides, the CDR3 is TGCAGTGCTAGGGAACTCTATGGCTACACCTTC. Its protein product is CSARELYGYTF.

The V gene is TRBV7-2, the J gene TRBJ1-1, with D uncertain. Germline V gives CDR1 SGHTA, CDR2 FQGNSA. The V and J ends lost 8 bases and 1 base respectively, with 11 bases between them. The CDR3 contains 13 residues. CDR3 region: CASSQFTNTEAFF. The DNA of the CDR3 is TGTGCCAGCTCCCAGTTTACGAACACTGAAGCTTTCTTT.

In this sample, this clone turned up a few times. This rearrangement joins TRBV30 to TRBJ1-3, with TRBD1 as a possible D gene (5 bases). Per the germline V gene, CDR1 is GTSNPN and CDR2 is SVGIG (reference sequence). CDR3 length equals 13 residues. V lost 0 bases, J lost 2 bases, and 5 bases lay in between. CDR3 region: CAWSVQAGNTIYF. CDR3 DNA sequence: TGTGCCTGGAGTGTACAGGCTGGAAACACCATATATTTT.

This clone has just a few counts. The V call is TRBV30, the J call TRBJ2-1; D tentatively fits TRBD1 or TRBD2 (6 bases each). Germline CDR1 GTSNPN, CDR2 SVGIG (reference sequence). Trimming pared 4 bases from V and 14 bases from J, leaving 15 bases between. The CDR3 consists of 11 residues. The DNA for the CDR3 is TGTGCCTGGACCAAGGGGGGCTATAAGTTCTTC. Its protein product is CAWTKGGYKFF.

CDR3 DNA sequence: TGTGCCAGCAGTTCCCCCCAACTAGCGGGCGATTACAATGAGCAGTTCTTC. Translation: CASSSPQLAGDYNEQFF. The gene calls are TRBV28 and TRBJ2-1; the match to TRBD2 covers 9 bases. After removal of 4 bases from V and 4 bases from J, the junction contained 11 bases not matched to a gene. Germline CDR1 MDHEN, CDR2 SYDVKM. This CDR3 region has 17 residues.

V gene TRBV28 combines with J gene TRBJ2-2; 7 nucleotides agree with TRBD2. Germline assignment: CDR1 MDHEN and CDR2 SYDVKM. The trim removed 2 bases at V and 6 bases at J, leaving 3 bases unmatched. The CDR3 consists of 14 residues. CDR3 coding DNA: TGTGCCAGCAGTTTAGCGGGAGTCGCCGGGGAGCTGTTTTTT. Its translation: CASSLAGVAGELFF.

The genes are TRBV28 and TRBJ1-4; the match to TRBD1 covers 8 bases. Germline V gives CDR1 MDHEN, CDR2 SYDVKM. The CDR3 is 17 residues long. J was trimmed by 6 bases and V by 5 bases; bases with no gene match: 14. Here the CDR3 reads CASSPPQYRGKDEKLFF. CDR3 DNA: TGTGCCAGCAGTCCCCCGCAGTACAGGGGGAAGGATGAAAAACTGTTTTTT. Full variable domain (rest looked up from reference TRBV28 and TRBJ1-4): DVKVTQSSRYLVKRTGEKVFLECVQDMDHENMFWYRQDPGLGLRLIYFSYDVKMKEKGDIPEGYSVSREKKERFSLILESASTNQTSMYLCASSPPQYRGKDEKLFFGSGTQLSVL.

The CDR3 nucleotides read TGTGCCAGCAGCGCTAACTATGGCTACACCTTC. This sequence encodes CASSANYGYTF. The chain has TRBV9 and TRBJ1-2; D remains ambiguous. CDR1 and CDR2 (germline): SGDLS, YYNGEE. Trimming took off 3 bases at V and 0 bases at J, with 0 bases between the two ends. This CDR3 spans 11 amino acids.

The chain's CDR3 is CASSTHRDSNTEAFF. CDR3 bases: TGTGCCAGTAGTACGCACAGGGACTCGAACACTGAAGCTTTCTTT. The chain links TRBV19 to TRBJ1-1; TRBD1 might be the D (6 bases). Deletions cut 4 bases from V and 1 base from J, with 13 bases between. The CDR3 spans 15 residues. CDR1 and CDR2 from the germline V gene are LNHDA and SQIVND (reference sequence).

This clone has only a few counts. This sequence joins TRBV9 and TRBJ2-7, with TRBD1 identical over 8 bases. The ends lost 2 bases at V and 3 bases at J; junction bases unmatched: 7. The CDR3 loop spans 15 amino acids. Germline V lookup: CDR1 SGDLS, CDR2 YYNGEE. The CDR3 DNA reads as TGTGCCAGCAGCGTGCCTCGACAGGGGTACTACGAGCAGTACTTC. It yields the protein CASSVPRQGYYEQYF.

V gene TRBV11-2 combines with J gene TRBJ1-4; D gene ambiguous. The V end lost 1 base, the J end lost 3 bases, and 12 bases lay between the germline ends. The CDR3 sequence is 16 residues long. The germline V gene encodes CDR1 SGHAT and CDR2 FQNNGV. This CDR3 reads CASSLGPTTANEKLFF. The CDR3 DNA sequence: TGTGCCAGCAGCTTAGGTCCGACGACGGCTAATGAAAAACTGTTTTTT.

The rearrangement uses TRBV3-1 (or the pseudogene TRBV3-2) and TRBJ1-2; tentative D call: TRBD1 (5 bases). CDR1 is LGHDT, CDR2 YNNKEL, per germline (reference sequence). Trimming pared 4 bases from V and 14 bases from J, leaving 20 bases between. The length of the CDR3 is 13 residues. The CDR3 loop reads CASSPPGPFRGTF. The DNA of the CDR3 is TGTGCCAGCAGCCCTCCGGGGCCTTTTAGGGGAACCTTC.

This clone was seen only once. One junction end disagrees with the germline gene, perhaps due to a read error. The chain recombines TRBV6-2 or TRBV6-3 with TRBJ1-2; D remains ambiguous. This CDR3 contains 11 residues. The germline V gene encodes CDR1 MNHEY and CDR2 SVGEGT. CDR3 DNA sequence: TGTGCCAGCAGCAACTCTCTCGGGCCTTTTTTC. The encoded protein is CASSNSLGPFF.

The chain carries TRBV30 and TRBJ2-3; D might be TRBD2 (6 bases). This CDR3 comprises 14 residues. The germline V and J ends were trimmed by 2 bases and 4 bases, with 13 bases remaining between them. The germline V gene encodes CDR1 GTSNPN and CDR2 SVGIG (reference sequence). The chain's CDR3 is CAWSRASVADTQYF. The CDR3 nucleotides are TGTGCCTGGAGTAGGGCTAGCGTGGCAGATACGCAGTATTTT. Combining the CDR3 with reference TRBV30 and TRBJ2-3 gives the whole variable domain SQTIHQWPATLVQPVGSPLSLECTVEGTSNPNLYWYRQAAGRGLQLLFYSVGIGQISSEVPQNLSASRPQDRQFILSSKKLLLSDSGFYLCAWSRASVADTQYFGPGTRLTVL.

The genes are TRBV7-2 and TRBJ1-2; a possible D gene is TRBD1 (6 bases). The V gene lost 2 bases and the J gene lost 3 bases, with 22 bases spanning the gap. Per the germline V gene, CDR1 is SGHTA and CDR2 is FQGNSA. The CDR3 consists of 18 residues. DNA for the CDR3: TGTGCCAGCAGCTTAATTCTGAGCCCTCTACAGGGAGACTATGGCTACACCTTC. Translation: CASSLILSPLQGDYGYTF. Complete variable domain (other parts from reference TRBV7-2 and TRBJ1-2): GAGVSQSPSNKVTEKGKDVELRCDPISGHTALYWYRQSLGQGLEFLIYFQGNSAPDKSGLPSDRFSAERTGGSVSTLTIQRTQQEDSAVYLCASSLILSPLQGDYGYTFGSGTRLTVV.

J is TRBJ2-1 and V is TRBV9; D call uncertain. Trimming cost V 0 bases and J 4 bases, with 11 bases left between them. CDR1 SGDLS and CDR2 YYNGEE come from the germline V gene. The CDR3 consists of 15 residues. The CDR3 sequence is CASSVVSDGYNEQFF. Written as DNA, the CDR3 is TGTGCCAGCAGCGTAGTTTCGGACGGATACAATGAGCAGTTCTTC. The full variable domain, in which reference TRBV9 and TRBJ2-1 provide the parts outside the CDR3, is DSGVTQTPKHLITATGQRVTLRCSPRSGDLSVYWYQQSLDQGLQFLIQYYNGEERAKGNILERFSAQQFPDLHSELNLSSLELGDSALYFCASSVVSDGYNEQFFGPGTRLTVL.

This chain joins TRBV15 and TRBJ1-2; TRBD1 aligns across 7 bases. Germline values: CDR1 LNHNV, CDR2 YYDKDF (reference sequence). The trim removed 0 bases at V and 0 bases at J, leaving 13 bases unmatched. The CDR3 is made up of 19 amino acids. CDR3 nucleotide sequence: TGTGCCACCAGCAGAGATGAGGGGCAGGGGGAGTCCGCTAACTATGGCTACACCTTC. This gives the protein CATSRDEGQGESANYGYTF. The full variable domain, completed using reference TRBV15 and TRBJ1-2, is DAMVIQNPRYQVTQFGKPVTLSCSQTLNHNVMYWYQQKSSQAPKLLFHYYDKDFNNEADTPDNFQSRRPNTSFCFLDIRSPGLGDTAMYLCATSRDEGQGESANYGYTFGSGTRLTVV.

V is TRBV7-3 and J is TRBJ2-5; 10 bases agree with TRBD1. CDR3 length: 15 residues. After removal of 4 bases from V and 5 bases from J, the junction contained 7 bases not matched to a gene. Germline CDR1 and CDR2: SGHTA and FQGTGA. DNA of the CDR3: TGTGCCAGCAGCTCAGACAGGGGGCCTTGGGAGACCCAGTACTTC. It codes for CASSSDRGPWETQYF.

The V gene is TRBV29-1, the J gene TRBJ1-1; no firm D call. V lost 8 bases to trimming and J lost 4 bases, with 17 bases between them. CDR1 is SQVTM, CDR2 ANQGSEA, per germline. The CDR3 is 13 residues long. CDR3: CSIHVGGGTEAFF. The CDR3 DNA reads TGCAGCATCCACGTAGGTGGTGGCACTGAAGCTTTCTTT.

This chain's CDR3 is CAISTQKDRDSGNTIYF. CDR3 bases: TGTGCCATCAGTACACAGAAGGACCGAGACTCTGGAAACACCATATATTTT. This chain uses TRBV10-3 with TRBJ1-3; D not resolved. Trimming cost V 5 bases and J 0 bases, with 17 bases left between them. Germline CDR1 ENHRY, CDR2 SYGVKD. CDR3 size: 17 residues.

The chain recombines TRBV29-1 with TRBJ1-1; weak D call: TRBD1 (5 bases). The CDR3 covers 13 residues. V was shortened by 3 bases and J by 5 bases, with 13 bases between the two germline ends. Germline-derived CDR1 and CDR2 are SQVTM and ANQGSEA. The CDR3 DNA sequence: TGCAGCGTTGATCTAGGGGCAGGGACTGAAGCTTTCTTT. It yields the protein CSVDLGAGTEAFF. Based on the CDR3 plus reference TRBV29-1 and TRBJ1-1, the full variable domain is SAVISQKPSRDICQRGTSLTIQCQVDSQVTMMFWYRQQPGQSLTLIATANQGSEATYESGFVIDKFPISRPNLTFSTLTVSNMSPEDSSIYLCSVDLGAGTEAFFGQGTRLTVV.

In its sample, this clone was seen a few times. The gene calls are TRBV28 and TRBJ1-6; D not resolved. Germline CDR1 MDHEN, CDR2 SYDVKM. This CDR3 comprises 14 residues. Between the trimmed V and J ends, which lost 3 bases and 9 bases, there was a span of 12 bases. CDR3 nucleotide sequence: TGTGCCAGCAGTTTGGCTGGGGAGGGTTCACCCCTCCACTTT. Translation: CASSLAGEGSPLHF.

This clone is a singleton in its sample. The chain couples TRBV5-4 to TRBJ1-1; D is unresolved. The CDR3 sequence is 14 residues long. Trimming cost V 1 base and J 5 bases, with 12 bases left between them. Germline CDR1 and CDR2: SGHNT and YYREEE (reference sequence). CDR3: CASSLTGPRTEAFF. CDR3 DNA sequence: TGTGCCAGCAGCTTGACGGGCCCGAGGACTGAAGCTTTCTTT.

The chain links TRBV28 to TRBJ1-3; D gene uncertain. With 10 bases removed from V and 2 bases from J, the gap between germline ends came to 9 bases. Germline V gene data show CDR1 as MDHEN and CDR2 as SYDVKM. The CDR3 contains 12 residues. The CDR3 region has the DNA TGTGCCACCGTAGCTGCTGGAAACACCATATATTTT. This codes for CATVAAGNTIYF.

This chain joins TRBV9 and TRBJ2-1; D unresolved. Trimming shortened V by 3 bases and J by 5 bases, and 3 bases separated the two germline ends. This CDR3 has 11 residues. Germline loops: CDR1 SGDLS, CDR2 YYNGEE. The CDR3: CASSADNEQFF. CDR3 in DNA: TGTGCCAGCAGCGCCGACAATGAGCAGTTCTTC.